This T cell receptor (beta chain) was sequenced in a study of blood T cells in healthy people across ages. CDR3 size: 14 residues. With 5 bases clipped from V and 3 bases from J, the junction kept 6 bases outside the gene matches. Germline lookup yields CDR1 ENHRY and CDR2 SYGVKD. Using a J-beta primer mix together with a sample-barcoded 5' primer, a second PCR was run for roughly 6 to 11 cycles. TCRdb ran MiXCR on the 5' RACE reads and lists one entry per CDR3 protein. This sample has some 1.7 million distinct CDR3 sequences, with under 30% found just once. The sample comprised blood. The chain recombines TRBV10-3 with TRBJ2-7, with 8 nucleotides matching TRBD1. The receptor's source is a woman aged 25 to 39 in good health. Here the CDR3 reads CAISTGGTVYEQYF. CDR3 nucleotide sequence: TGTGCCATCAGTACAGGGGGAACGGTCTACGAGCAGTACTTC.